Below are 5 T cell receptor beta chains sequenced from a single sample in a study of OX40 agonist ivuxolimab in advanced cancers. Using immunoSEQ multiplex PCR, the repertoire was profiled, and TCRdb retains in-frame clones only, with some absent. Here the sample spans about 64,000 clones, around 90% being singletons. The input for sequencing was CD4+ or CD8+ T cells sorted from blood, taken in a trial of the OX40 agonist ivuxolimab. The receptor source for this set is an adult with an advanced solid tumor such as melanoma, head and neck, liver or kidney cancer.

The chain couples TRBV29-1 to TRBJ1-1, with D uncertain. There are 12 residues in the CDR3. The V gene's germline CDR1 is SQVTM and CDR2 ANQGSEA. Trimming pared 3 bases from V and 8 bases from J, leaving 13 bases between. The CDR3 loop reads CSVEARLGEAFF. As DNA, the CDR3 is TGCAGCGTTGAGGCGCGGTTGGGCGAAGCTTTCTTT.

There are a few counts of this clone. The V gene is TRBV19, the J gene TRBJ1-2; perhaps TRBD1 as D (6 bases). V was cut by 6 bases and J by 6 bases, with 20 bases left in between. The CDR3 contains 15 residues. Germline CDR1 LNHDA, CDR2 SQIVND (reference sequence). The CDR3 sequence: CASSIPTAGQDGYTF. DNA for the CDR3: TGTGCCAGTAGCATTCCCACTGCGGGACAAGATGGCTACACCTTC.

This chain connects TRBV27 to TRBJ1-3; D possibly corresponds to TRBD1 (5 bases). Deletions cut 2 bases from V and 3 bases from J, with 11 bases between. Germline lookup yields CDR1 MNHEY and CDR2 SMNVEV (reference sequence). The CDR3 covers 15 residues. For the CDR3, the DNA is TGTGCCAGCAGTTTAGGGTGGGGGGGTGGAAACACCATATATTTT. This translates into CASSLGWGGGNTIYF.

The CDR3 spells CASSVQGDYGYTF. The CDR3 DNA sequence: TGTGCCAGCAGTGTACAGGGGGACTATGGCTACACCTTC. The chain recombines TRBV6-5 with TRBJ1-2; 8 bases fit TRBD1. The germline V gene encodes CDR1 MNHEY and CDR2 SVGAGI. The CDR3 contains 13 residues. V lost 5 bases and J lost 3; bases outside the gene matches: 2.

The V call is TRBV19, the J call TRBJ2-7, with 10 bases identical to TRBD2. Germline lookup yields CDR1 LNHDA and CDR2 SQIVND (reference sequence). CDR3 length equals 15 residues. V lost 3 bases, J lost 3 bases, and 5 bases stayed unmatched. The CDR3 nucleotides are TGTGCCAGTAGTATTCGGGCTAGCGGGAGCTACGAGCAGTACTTC. It specifies CASSIRASGSYEQYF.